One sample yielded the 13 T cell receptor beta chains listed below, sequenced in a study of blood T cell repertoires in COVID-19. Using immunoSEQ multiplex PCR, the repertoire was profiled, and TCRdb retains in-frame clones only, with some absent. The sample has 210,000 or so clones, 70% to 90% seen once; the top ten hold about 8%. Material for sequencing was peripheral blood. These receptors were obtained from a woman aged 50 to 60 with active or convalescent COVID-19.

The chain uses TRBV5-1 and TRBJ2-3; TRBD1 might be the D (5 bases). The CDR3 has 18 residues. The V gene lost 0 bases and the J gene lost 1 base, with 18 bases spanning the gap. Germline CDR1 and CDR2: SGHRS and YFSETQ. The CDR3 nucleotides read TGCGCCAGCAGCTTGGAACACATTGGTGGGGCTCGCACAGATACGCAGTATTTT. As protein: CASSLEHIGGARTDTQYF.

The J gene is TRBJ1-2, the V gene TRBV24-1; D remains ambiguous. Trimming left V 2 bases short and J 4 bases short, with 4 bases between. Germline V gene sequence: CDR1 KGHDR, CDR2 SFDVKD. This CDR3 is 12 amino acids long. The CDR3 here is CATSDWAYGYTF. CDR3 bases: TGTGCCACCAGTGATTGGGCCTATGGCTACACCTTC.

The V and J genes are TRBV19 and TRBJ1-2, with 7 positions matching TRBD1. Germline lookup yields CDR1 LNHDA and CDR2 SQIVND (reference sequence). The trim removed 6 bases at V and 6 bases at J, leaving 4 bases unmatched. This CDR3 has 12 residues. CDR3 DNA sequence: TGTGCCAGTAGCAAGGGGGCTCATGGCTACACCTTC. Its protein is CASSKGAHGYTF.

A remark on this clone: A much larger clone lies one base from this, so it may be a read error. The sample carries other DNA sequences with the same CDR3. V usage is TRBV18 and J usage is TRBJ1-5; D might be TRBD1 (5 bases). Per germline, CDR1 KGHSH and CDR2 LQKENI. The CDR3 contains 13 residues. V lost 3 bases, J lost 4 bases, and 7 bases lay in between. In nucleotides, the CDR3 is TGTGCCAGCTCACCGGACACGAATCAGCCCCAGCATTTT. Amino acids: CASSPDTNQPQHF.

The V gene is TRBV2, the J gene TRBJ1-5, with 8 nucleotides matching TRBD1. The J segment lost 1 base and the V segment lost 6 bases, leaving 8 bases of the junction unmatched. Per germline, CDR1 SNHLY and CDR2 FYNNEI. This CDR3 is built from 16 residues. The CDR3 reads CASSWGGTGSNQPQHF. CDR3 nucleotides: TGTGCCAGCAGCTGGGGGGGGACAGGAAGCAATCAGCCCCAGCATTTT.

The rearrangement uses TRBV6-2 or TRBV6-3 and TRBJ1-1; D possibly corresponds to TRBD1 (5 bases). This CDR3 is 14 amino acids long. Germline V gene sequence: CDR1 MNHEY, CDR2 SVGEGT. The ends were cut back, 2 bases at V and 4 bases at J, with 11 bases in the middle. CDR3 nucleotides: TGTGCCAGCAGTTACCTCCAGGGCGGCACTGAAGCTTTCTTT. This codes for CASSYLQGGTEAFF.

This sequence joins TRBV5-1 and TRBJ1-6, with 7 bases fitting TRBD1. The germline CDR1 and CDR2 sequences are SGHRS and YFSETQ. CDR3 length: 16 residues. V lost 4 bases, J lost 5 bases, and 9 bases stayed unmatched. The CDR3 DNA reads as TGCGCCAGCAGCGAGGCTCCGGGACAGAATAATTCACCCCTCCACTTT. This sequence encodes CASSEAPGQNNSPLHF.

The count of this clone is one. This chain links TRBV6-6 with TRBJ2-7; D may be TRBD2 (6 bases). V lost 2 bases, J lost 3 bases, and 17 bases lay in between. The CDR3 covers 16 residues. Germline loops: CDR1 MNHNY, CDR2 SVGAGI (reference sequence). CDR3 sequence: CASSYGGTEPNYEQYF. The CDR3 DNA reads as TGTGCCAGCAGTTACGGCGGGACCGAACCGAACTACGAGCAGTACTTC.

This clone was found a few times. The CDR3 spells CASSIAESYNEQFF. The CDR3 DNA follows: TGTGCCAGCAGTATAGCGGAGTCCTACAATGAGCAGTTCTTC. The chain couples TRBV6-6 to TRBJ2-1; D may be TRBD2 (6 bases). Germline CDR1 reads MNHNY; CDR2 reads SVGAGI (reference sequence). The germline V and J ends were trimmed by 5 bases and 1 base, with 9 bases remaining between them. CDR3 size: 14 residues.

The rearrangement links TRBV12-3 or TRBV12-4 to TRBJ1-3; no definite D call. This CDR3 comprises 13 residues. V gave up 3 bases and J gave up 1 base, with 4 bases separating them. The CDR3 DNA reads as TGTGCCAGCAGTTTGAGGTCTGGAAACACCATATATTTT. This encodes CASSLRSGNTIYF.

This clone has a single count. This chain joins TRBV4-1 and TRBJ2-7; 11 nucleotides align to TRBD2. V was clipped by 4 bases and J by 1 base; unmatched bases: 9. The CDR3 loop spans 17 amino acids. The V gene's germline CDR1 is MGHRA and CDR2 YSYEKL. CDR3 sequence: CASSLDSGRAGSYEQYF. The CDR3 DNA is TGCGCCAGCAGCCTCGATAGCGGGAGGGCGGGTTCCTACGAGCAGTACTTC.

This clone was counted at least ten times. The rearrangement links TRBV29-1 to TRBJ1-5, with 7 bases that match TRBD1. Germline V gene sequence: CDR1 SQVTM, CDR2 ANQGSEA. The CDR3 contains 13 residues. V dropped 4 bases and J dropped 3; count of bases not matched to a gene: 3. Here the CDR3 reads CSVGDSLNQPQHF. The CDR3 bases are TGCAGCGTTGGGGACAGCCTCAATCAGCCCCAGCATTTT.

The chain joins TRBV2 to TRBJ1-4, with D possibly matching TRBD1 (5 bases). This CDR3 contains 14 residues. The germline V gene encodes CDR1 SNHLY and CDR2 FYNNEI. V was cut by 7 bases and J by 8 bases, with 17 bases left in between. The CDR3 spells CASKASGLGEKLFF. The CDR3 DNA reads TGTGCCAGCAAGGCATCAGGGTTAGGGGAAAAACTGTTTTTT.